This T cell receptor (beta chain) was captured by sequencing in a study of identical twins (dated by TCRdb to the mid-2010s). At the level of the whole study: The study deep-sequenced TCR alpha and beta repertoires from monozygotic twins, unrelated adults of various ages and cord blood to test whether fetal clonotypes persist. To rule out contamination, replicate twin experiments were performed at different times with different library preparation protocols.

This clonotype showed up just a few times. Its antigen remains unidentified. Per-nucleotide qualities are absent, and no much larger clonotype sits a single base away. The study at large found these results: Out-of-frame TCR alpha sharing in monozygotic twins was systematically underestimated by recombination models, whereas sharing between unrelated individuals was in agreement with the recombination models. Excess twin sharing in beta out-of-frame sequences was weaker because fewer shared sequences lowered the signal-to-noise ratio. Compared with coincidental sharing between unrelated individuals, out-of-frame TCR alpha sequences shared between twins showed an excess of sequences with low generation probability. Invariant T cells such as MAIT and iNKT could partly confound zero-insertion analyses, although diverse VJ usage argued against such confounding for most clonotypes. Conclusions relied on cross-sectional statistical analysis, since the same donors could not be followed over many years. Fewer insertions were carried by abundant cord blood beta clonotypes; a weaker similar trend was observed in young adult naive repertoires, while no such trend was observed in memory repertoires.

Only healthy Caucasian donors were included. Library prep was done by 5' RACE. Instrument used: Illumina HiSeq 2000. A universal primer binding site was added through template switching, and the final cDNA carried a unique molecular identifier so that TCR cDNA molecules could be counted accurately. Specific primers in the conserved constant-segment region were used to synthesize first-strand cDNA for the TCR alpha and beta chains. To control for contamination, each cDNA library was double barcoded with a SMART-Mk sample barcode plus Illumina barcodes. TruSeq adapter sequences and Illumina sample barcodes were added in two successive PCR steps. Sequencing of the TCR alpha and beta cDNA libraries was done on the Illumina HiSeq platform using custom primers. The authors' pipeline ran thus. Unique molecular identifiers were extracted from raw reads with MiGEC, and CDR3 positions were determined with MiXCR. For each individual, recombination models were inferred using an EM algorithm with the repgenHMM and IGoR tools. Shared clonotype analysis was performed with the tcR package in R, normalizing sharing by the product of cloneset sizes. Out-of-frame nonproductive sequences were analyzed to study raw recombination free of thymic and clonal selection effects. Clones were called with MiXCR by TCRdb after fastp trimmed the public reads at Q25, and only in-frame beta chains were retained. Each CDR3 protein gets just one entry, which takes the most common genes and DNA from the rows behind it. It is TCRdb's table, rather than the study itself, that gives the V and J calls and clone size. This sample holds around 1.7 million distinct CDR3 sequences; about 32% were observed only once. Clones ranked in the top ten supply around 0.3% of the sample.

Sequencing was carried out using cord blood. This TCR derives from a newborn girl in good health.

The CDR3 here reads CASSGHANQPQHF. The nucleotide sequence is given as TGTGCCAGCAGTGGACACGCTAATCAGCCCCAGCATTTT. The chain links TRBV12-3 or TRBV12-4 with TRBJ1-5; the D gene is possibly TRBD1, with 5 bases matching. Between the V and J ends, shortened by 5 bases and 4 bases respectively, the junction contains 9 bases. The CDR3 measures 13 amino acids from cysteine to phenylalanine. The kept DNA is CDR3 alone, 39 bases in frame from the first base.